This T cell receptor (beta chain) was obtained from a study of blood T cells in healthy people across ages. Overall study findings and caveats: Since the PBMCs were unsorted, naive and antigen-experienced cells could not be conclusively compared. Comparison with aged donors showed that long-lived donors had more naive CD4+ cells and higher diversity.

The V segment lost 5 bases and the J segment 2 bases; nucleotides outside the gene matches: 9. Germline V gene sequence: CDR1 DFQATT, CDR2 SNEGSKA (reference sequence). CDR3 length equals 15 residues. Every sample yielded at least 7 million isolated PBMCs. About this clonotype itself: What it recognizes is unknown.

Alongside a J-beta primer mix, a sample-barcoded 5' primer served in a second PCR lasting about 6 to 11 cycles. TCRdb re-derived calls from the 5' RACE reads in MiXCR, one entry per CDR3 protein. The sample comprises roughly 1.5 million distinct CDR3 sequences, approximately 43% of which are singletons, and approximately 4% rests with the top ten. Sequences were obtained from blood. This TCR came from a woman between 18 and 29 years old in good health. The chain is built from TRBV20-1 and TRBJ2-3; 8 nucleotides match TRBD1. The CDR3 loop is CSAGPPGQVTDTQYF. The DNA of the CDR3 is TGCAGTGCTGGCCCCCCGGGACAGGTCACAGATACGCAGTATTTT.